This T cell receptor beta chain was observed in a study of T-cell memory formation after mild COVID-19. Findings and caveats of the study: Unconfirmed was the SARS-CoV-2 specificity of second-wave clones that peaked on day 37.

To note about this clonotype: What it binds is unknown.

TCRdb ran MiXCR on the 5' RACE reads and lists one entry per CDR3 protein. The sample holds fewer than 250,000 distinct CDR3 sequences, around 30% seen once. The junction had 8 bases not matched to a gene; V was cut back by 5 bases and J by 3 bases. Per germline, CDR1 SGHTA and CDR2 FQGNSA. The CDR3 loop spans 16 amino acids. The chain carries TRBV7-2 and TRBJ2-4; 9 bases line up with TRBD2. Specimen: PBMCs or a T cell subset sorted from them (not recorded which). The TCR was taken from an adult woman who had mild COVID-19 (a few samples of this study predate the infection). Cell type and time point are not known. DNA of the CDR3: TGTGCCAGCAGCCTCGGGACTAGCAGCGTCAAAAACATTCAGTACTTC. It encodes CASSLGTSSVKNIQYF.